This TCR beta chain was sequenced during a study of T cell responses to AZD1222 COVID-19 vaccine. Whole-study findings and limits: Only six people who got AZD1222 tested seropositive at baseline. Spike regions recognized by vaccine-associated CD4 TCRs spanned the protein, led by 160-218 and 743-854. Repertoires were obtained only post-peak T cell response.

Assay: immunoSEQ multiplex PCR; the TCRdb copy retains only in-frame clones and omits some. The sample lists tens of thousands of clones, 70% to 90% occurring once. Concerning this clone itself: Its specificity is not known.

The sequenced sample was peripheral blood, obtained on day 0 of AZD1222 vaccination. The clonotype comes from an adult in good health.

The CDR3 protein is CASSQDGLAGADTQYF. The CDR3 DNA is TGTGCCAGCAGCCAAGACGGGCTAGCGGGTGCAGATACGCAGTATTTT. The V and J genes are TRBV4-2 and TRBJ2-3, with 8 bases matching TRBD2. V gave up 0 bases and J gave up 4 bases; unmatched junction bases: 6. Germline CDR1 LGHNA, CDR2 YNFKEQ. The CDR3 totals 16 residues.